The 30 T cell receptor beta chains below all came from one sample that was sequenced in a study of T cells in Graves' hyperthyroidism and ophthalmopathy. RNA transcripts were the template for amplifying TCR beta CDR3 regions. The TCR CDR3 first-round RT-PCR relied on the HTBI primer set. A single record per CDR3 protein comes from TCRdb applying MiXCR to the multiplex PCR reads. Altogether about 610,000 distinct CDR3 sequences are present, approximately 15% being singletons, with the ten largest covering approximately 4.2%. The material sequenced was blood. These receptors originate from a woman aged 40 to 55 with Graves' ophthalmopathy.

This clonotype occurred many times. The gene calls are TRBV11-2 and TRBJ2-5, with TRBD2 as a possible D gene (7 bases). Trimming left V 8 bases short and J 1 base short, with 17 bases between. Germline CDR1 and CDR2: SGHAT and FQNNGV. The CDR3 is 15 amino acids. CDR3 sequence: CASVSGGPAQETQYF. CDR3 in DNA: TGTGCCAGCGTTTCCGGGGGGCCGGCCCAAGAGACCCAGTACTTC.

This clonotype came up a few times. One end of the junction varies from germline; a read error may be responsible. The chain carries TRBV7-9 and TRBJ2-7; no definite D call. The germline gives CDR1 SEHNR, CDR2 FQNEAQ (reference sequence). The CDR3 has 12 amino acids. The CDR3 region has the DNA TGTGCCGGCAGCTTAGGAAGCCACGAGCAGTACTTC. Translation: CAGSLGSHEQYF. The complete variable domain, with remaining parts taken from reference TRBV7-9 and TRBJ2-7, reads DTGVSQNPRHKITKRGQNVTFRCDPISEHNRLYWYRQTLGQGPEFLTYFQNEAQLEKSRLLSDRFSAERPKGSFSTLEIQRTEQGDSAMYLCAGSLGSHEQYFGPGTRLTVT.

The rearrangement links TRBV9 to TRBJ2-5, with 8 bases that match TRBD2. The CDR3 runs 15 residues. Trimming removed 1 base from V and 1 base from J; junction bases left unmatched: 3. Germline lookup yields CDR1 SGDLS and CDR2 YYNGEE. The CDR3 sequence is CASSVYGGGQETQYF. CDR3 coding DNA: TGTGCCAGCAGCGTATACGGGGGGGGCCAAGAGACCCAGTACTTC. Using reference TRBV9 and TRBJ2-5 for the parts outside the CDR3, the full variable domain is DSGVTQTPKHLITATGQRVTLRCSPRSGDLSVYWYQQSLDQGLQFLIQYYNGEERAKGNILERFSAQQFPDLHSELNLSSLELGDSALYFCASSVYGGGQETQYFGPGTRLLVL.

The CDR3 loop is CAIRTSERYEQYF. For the CDR3, the DNA is TGTGCCATCCGGACTAGCGAAAGATACGAGCAGTACTTC. V and J are TRBV10-3 and TRBJ2-7, with 9 bases lining up with TRBD2. The CDR3 runs 13 residues. Germline trimming cut 8 bases from V and 4 bases from J; bases unmatched to any gene: 6. Germline assignment: CDR1 ENHRY and CDR2 SYGVKD.

This clonotype was seen more than once but under ten times. The chain uses TRBV6-1 and TRBJ2-4; TRBD2 matches 10 bases. Per the germline V gene, CDR1 is MNHNS and CDR2 is SASEGT. The ends lost 6 bases at V and 1 base at J; junction bases unmatched: 6. This CDR3 spans 16 amino acids. The CDR3 here is CASSARSGRAKNIQYF. The CDR3 DNA follows: TGTGCCAGCAGCGCCCGTAGCGGGAGGGCCAAAAACATTCAGTACTTC.

This clonotype has a count of ten or more. The chain uses TRBV6-2 or TRBV6-3 and TRBJ2-7; 10 bases are shared with TRBD2. The CDR3 is 14 amino acids. The germline V gene encodes CDR1 MNHEY and CDR2 SVGEGT. The junction had 10 bases not matched to a gene; V was cut back by 11 bases and J by 3 bases. The CDR3 region has the DNA TGTGCCGGACGCTCTAGCGGGAGTTTCTACGAGCAGTACTTC. Translating gives CAGRSSGSFYEQYF.

This clonotype was seen more than once but under ten times. The chain links TRBV11-3 to TRBJ2-1; D may be TRBD1 (6 bases). The CDR3 length is 13 residues. Germline loops: CDR1 SGHNT, CDR2 YENEEA. V lost 2 bases, J lost 9 bases, and 11 bases lay in between. This CDR3 reads CASSLSLGGEQFF. The CDR3, as DNA: TGTGCCAGCAGCTTATCCCTAGGGGGTGAGCAGTTCTTC.

This clonotype was found many times. The V call is TRBV6-1, the J call TRBJ1-2, with D possibly being TRBD1 (5 bases). The CDR3 has 14 residues. The germline V gene has CDR1 MNHNS and CDR2 SASEGT. With 5 bases removed from V and 2 bases from J, the gap between germline ends came to 12 bases. The CDR3 sequence: CASSTPGENYGYTF. The DNA of the CDR3 is TGTGCCAGCAGTACCCCGGGGGAGAACTATGGCTACACCTTC.

This clonotype has at least ten counts. The chain combines TRBV30 with TRBJ2-5; 8 bases line up with TRBD1. V lost 1 base to trimming and J lost 2 bases; unmatched junction nucleotides: 3. CDR1 and CDR2 (germline): GTSNPN, SVGIG (reference sequence). CDR3 length: 14 amino acids. The chain's CDR3 is CAWSGQGMQETQYF. CDR3 nucleotides: TGTGCCTGGAGTGGACAGGGGATGCAAGAGACCCAGTACTTC. Full variable domain (outside the CDR3, taken from reference TRBV30 and TRBJ2-5): SQTIHQWPATLVQPVGSPLSLECTVEGTSNPNLYWYRQAAGRGLQLLFYSVGIGQISSEVPQNLSASRPQDRQFILSSKKLLLSDSGFYLCAWSGQGMQETQYFGPGTRLLVL.

Ten or more counts support this clonotype. A read error may account for a junction end that differs from germline. The chain uses TRBV2 and TRBJ2-7, with 8 nucleotides matching TRBD2. The germline V gene encodes CDR1 SNHLY and CDR2 FYNNEI. The CDR3 loop spans 13 amino acids. The CDR3 reads CASSPGLEYGQYF. CDR3 DNA sequence: TGTGCCAGCAGTCCGGGACTAGAGTACGGGCAGTACTTC.

This clonotype was detected ten times or more. The V call is TRBV28, the J call TRBJ2-7; 7 bases map to TRBD1. Germline V lookup: CDR1 MDHEN, CDR2 SYDVKM. V gave up 1 base and J gave up 3 bases; unmatched junction bases: 3. CDR3 length: 14 residues. As DNA, the CDR3 is TGTGCCAGCAGTTTATCTCGACAGGGCTACGAGCAGTACTTC. Translating it yields CASSLSRQGYEQYF. Full variable domain (rest looked up from reference TRBV28 and TRBJ2-7): DVKVTQSSRYLVKRTGEKVFLECVQDMDHENMFWYRQDPGLGLRLIYFSYDVKMKEKGDIPEGYSVSREKKERFSLILESASTNQTSMYLCASSLSRQGYEQYFGPGTRLTVT.

This clonotype appeared many times. The gene calls are TRBV10-3 and TRBJ2-2; 7 bases map to TRBD1. The germline V gene has CDR1 ENHRY and CDR2 SYGVKD. V gave up 10 bases and J gave up 3 bases; unmatched junction bases: 5. This CDR3 region has 13 residues. CDR3 protein: CATNDRDTGELFF. The CDR3 DNA sequence: TGTGCCACAAATGACAGGGACACCGGGGAGCTGTTTTTT.

The table lists this clonotype with many counts. J is TRBJ1-1 and V is TRBV27, with D perhaps matching TRBD1 (6 bases). V lost 5 bases, J lost 8 bases, and 18 bases lay in between. CDR3 size: 14 residues. Germline lookup yields CDR1 MNHEY and CDR2 SMNVEV (reference sequence). CDR3 sequence: CASSRRGGSGEAFF. DNA for the CDR3: TGTGCCAGCAGTAGACGGGGGGGCAGCGGGGAAGCTTTCTTT.

A few counts support this clonotype. This chain joins TRBV20-1 and TRBJ2-1; 11 nucleotides align to TRBD1. Trimming removed 4 bases from V and 6 bases from J; junction bases left unmatched: 5. This CDR3 is 14 amino acids long. Germline CDR1 reads DFQATT; CDR2 reads SNEGSKA (reference sequence). CDR3 nucleotides: TGCAGTGCTAAAGGGACAGGGGGTTTCAATGAGCAGTTCTTC. Translated, it gives CSAKGTGGFNEQFF.

The chain's CDR3 is CASSITGTGSYEQYF. The CDR3, as DNA: TGCGCCAGCAGCATTACCGGGACAGGGTCCTACGAGCAGTACTTC. This chain links TRBV5-1 with TRBJ2-7, with 9 bases that match TRBD1. This CDR3 is built from 15 residues. V shed 4 bases, J shed 1 base, and the junction held 6 bases outside the gene matches. CDR1 SGHRS and CDR2 YFSETQ come from the germline V gene.

Ten or more counts support this clonotype. The chain carries TRBV15 and TRBJ2-7; 7 bases are shared with TRBD1. Germline V lookup: CDR1 LNHNV, CDR2 YYDKDF (reference sequence). The CDR3 covers 15 residues. The ends lost 0 bases at V and 3 bases at J; junction bases unmatched: 5. Here the CDR3 DNA reads TGTGCCACCAGCAGAGATTATGGGGACAGCTACGAGCAGTACTTC. The encoded protein is CATSRDYGDSYEQYF. Filled out from reference TRBV15 and TRBJ2-7, the complete variable domain reads DAMVIQNPRYQVTQFGKPVTLSCSQTLNHNVMYWYQQKSSQAPKLLFHYYDKDFNNEADTPDNFQSRRPNTSFCFLDIRSPGLGDTAMYLCATSRDYGDSYEQYFGPGTRLTVT.

This clonotype was counted ten times or more. V is TRBV6-1 and J is TRBJ1-3; no clear D. V gave up 1 base and J gave up 2 bases, with 3 bases separating them. Germline CDR1 MNHNS, CDR2 SASEGT. The CDR3 totals 13 residues. Here the CDR3 reads CASSEVAGNTIYF. DNA of the CDR3: TGTGCCAGCAGTGAAGTGGCTGGAAACACCATATATTTT.

This clonotype has more than one count but fewer than ten. A much larger clone differs from this one at a single base, so this may be a read error. V gene TRBV28 combines with J gene TRBJ1-1, with TRBD1 matching 8 bases. The germline V gene encodes CDR1 MDHEN and CDR2 SYDVKM. This CDR3 comprises 14 residues. The CDR3 spells CATGQGDLNAEAFF. CDR3 nucleotide sequence: TGTGCCACCGGACAGGGAGATTTGAACGCTGAAGCTTTCTTT.

There are many counts of this clonotype. J is TRBJ1-1 and V is TRBV5-1, with 8 bases matching TRBD1. This CDR3 has 15 amino acids. Per germline, CDR1 SGHRS and CDR2 YFSETQ. V was pared by 2 bases and J by 1 base, with 4 bases of the junction left unmatched. The CDR3 nucleotides read TGCGCCAGCAGCTTCCAGGGGGCCGGGAACACTGAAGCTTTCTTT. Its protein product is CASSFQGAGNTEAFF.

This clonotype has ten or more counts. The chain is built from TRBV5-1 and TRBJ2-7; D is ambiguous. The V gene's germline CDR1 is SGHRS and CDR2 YFSETQ. The CDR3 has 12 residues. Deletions cut 4 bases from V and 4 bases from J, with 9 bases between. The DNA for the CDR3 is TGCGCCAGCAGCACCTCCCTATACGAGCAGTACTTC. Amino acids: CASSTSLYEQYF.

This clonotype was recorded a few times. The chain carries TRBV9 and TRBJ2-2; D may be TRBD1 or TRBD2 (5 bases each). Trimming took off 4 bases at V and 6 bases at J, with 10 bases between the two ends. The CDR3 length is 13 residues. Germline CDR1 and CDR2: SGDLS and YYNGEE. The CDR3 region has the DNA TGTGCCAGCAGCACCGAGGGGTCCGGGGAGCTGTTTTTT. Amino acids: CASSTEGSGELFF. The whole variable domain, remainder taken from reference TRBV9 and TRBJ2-2, is DSGVTQTPKHLITATGQRVTLRCSPRSGDLSVYWYQQSLDQGLQFLIQYYNGEERAKGNILERFSAQQFPDLHSELNLSSLELGDSALYFCASSTEGSGELFFGEGSRLTVL.

This clonotype was seen at least ten times. The chain recombines TRBV28 with TRBJ1-5, with D possibly matching TRBD1 (5 bases). Germline CDR1 reads MDHEN; CDR2 reads SYDVKM. V dropped 6 bases and J dropped 2 bases, with 11 bases sitting between them. The CDR3 loop spans 14 amino acids. DNA of the CDR3: TGTGCCAGCAGCTCAGGGATGGGCAATCAGCCCCAGCATTTT. Protein sequence: CASSSGMGNQPQHF.

This clonotype was observed a few times. This chain joins TRBV7-8 and TRBJ1-1; no definite D call. Trimming cost V 5 bases and J 4 bases, with 20 bases left between them. Looked up from germline, CDR1 is SGHVS and CDR2 is FQNEAQ. The CDR3 spans 16 residues. The CDR3 DNA is TGTGCCAGCAGCCGAGCCGAGACAAGGATGGGCACTGAAGCTTTCTTT. Translated, it gives CASSRAETRMGTEAFF.

The chain employs TRBV6-2 or TRBV6-3 and TRBJ2-2, with 14 bases identical to TRBD2. Losses at the gene ends were 5 bases for V and 1 base for J; bases not matched to a gene: 9. The CDR3 covers 19 residues. From germline, CDR1 is MNHEY and CDR2 SVGEGT. Here the CDR3 DNA reads TGTGCCAGCAGTAGCCAGACTAGCGGGAGGGCCTGGAACACCGGGGAGCTGTTTTTT. Residues: CASSSQTSGRAWNTGELFF.

A few counts support this clonotype. V usage is TRBV30 and J usage is TRBJ2-7, with D unresolved. In germline, CDR1 is GTSNPN, CDR2 SVGIG (reference sequence). The CDR3 runs to 12 residues. Trimming removed 4 bases from V and 7 bases from J, with 14 bases in between. The CDR3 reads CAWTVGPVEQYF. Written as DNA, the CDR3 is TGTGCCTGGACCGTAGGGCCCGTGGAGCAGTACTTC.

On this clonotype: A single base separates this from a much larger clone, so it may be a read error. J is TRBJ1-2 and V is TRBV27, with D uncertain. Trimming stripped 6 bases from V and 3 bases from J, with 11 bases between. Germline V gene lookup returns CDR1 MNHEY and CDR2 SMNVEV (reference sequence). The CDR3 has 13 amino acids. The CDR3 loop reads CASSKGRYYGYTF. The CDR3 DNA reads as TGTGCCAGCAGCAAGGGTAGATACTATGGCTACACCTTC.

The sample holds a few counts of this clonotype. The chain recombines TRBV20-1 with TRBJ2-2, with D perhaps matching TRBD2 (6 bases). This CDR3 contains 14 residues. With 3 bases removed from V and 4 bases from J, the gap between germline ends came to 12 bases. CDR1 and CDR2 from the germline V gene are DFQATT and SNEGSKA (reference sequence). The CDR3 loop is CSASKGSGTGELFF. The CDR3 DNA reads as TGCAGTGCTAGTAAAGGTAGCGGCACCGGGGAGCTGTTTTTT.

This clonotype was picked up many times. This rearrangement joins TRBV28 to TRBJ2-7; D possibly corresponds to TRBD2 (5 bases). CDR1 and CDR2 from the germline V gene are MDHEN and SYDVKM. This CDR3 comprises 16 residues. V lost 9 bases and J 3 bases, leaving 24 bases between the germline ends. The CDR3 nucleotides are TGTGCCAGTCGGGAACAGTCTATGACCTCCGGCTACGAGCAGTACTTC. This translates into CASREQSMTSGYEQYF.

This clonotype was seen ten or more times. The J gene is TRBJ2-7, the V gene TRBV6-1; 11 bases fit TRBD1. In germline, CDR1 is MNHNS, CDR2 SASEGT. The CDR3 has 15 amino acids. V gave up 6 bases and J gave up 2 bases; unmatched junction bases: 6. CDR3 coding DNA: TGTGCCAGCAGACGGACAGGGGGCGAGACCTACGAGCAGTACTTC. Its translation: CASRRTGGETYEQYF.

This clonotype appeared many times. This chain links TRBV15 with TRBJ1-5; tentatively, D is TRBD1 (5 bases). CDR1 is LNHNV and CDR2 is YYDKDF in the germline V gene (reference sequence). This CDR3 spans 14 amino acids. With 8 bases removed from V and 1 base from J, the gap between germline ends came to 12 bases. CDR3 sequence: CATRDFTSNQPQHF. The CDR3 nucleotides read TGTGCCACCCGGGACTTTACAAGCAATCAGCCCCAGCATTTT.